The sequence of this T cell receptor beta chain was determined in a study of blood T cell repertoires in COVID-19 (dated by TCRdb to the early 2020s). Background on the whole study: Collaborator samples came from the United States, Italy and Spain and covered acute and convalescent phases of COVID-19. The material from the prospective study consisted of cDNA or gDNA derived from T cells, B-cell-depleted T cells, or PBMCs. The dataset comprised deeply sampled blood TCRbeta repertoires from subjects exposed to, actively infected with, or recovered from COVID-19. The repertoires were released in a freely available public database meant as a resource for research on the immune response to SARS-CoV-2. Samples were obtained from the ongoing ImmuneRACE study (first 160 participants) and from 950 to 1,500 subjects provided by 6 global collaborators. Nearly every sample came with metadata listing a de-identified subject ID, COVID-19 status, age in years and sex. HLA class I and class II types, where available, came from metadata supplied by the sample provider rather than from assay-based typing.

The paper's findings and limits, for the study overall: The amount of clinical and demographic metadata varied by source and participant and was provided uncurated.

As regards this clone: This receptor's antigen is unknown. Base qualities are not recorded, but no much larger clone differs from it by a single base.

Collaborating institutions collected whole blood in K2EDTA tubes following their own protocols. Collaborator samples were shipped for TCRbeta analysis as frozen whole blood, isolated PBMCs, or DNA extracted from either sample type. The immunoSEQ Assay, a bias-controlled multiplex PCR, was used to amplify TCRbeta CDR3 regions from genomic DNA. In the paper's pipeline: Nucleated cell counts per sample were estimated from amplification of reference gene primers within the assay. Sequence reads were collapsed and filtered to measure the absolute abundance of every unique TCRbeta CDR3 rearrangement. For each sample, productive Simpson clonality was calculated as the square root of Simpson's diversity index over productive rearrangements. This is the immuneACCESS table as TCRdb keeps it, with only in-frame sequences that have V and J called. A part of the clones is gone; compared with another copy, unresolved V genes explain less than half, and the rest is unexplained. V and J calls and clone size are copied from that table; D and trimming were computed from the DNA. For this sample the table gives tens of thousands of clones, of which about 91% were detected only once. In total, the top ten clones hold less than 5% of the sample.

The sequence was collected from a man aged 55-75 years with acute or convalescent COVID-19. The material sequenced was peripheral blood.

The nucleotide sequence reads as follows: TGTGCCAGCAGTTACTCGATATCCGGCGGGCAAGATACGCAGTATTTT. This sequence encodes CASSYSISGGQDTQYF. The chain employs TRBV6-2 or TRBV6-3 and TRBJ2-3, and TRBD2 may be the D gene, going by 5 matching bases. CDR1 and CDR2, per the germline V gene, are MNHEY and SVGEGT. The CDR3, cysteine through phenylalanine, is 16 amino acids long. Left in the record is the CDR3 DNA by itself, 48 bases read in frame from the first base. V is clipped by 0 bases and J by 5 bases, and the sequence between their germline boundaries is 15 bases long.